The clone carrying this TCR beta chain is labeled as medium-sized. Antigen: not known. V lost 6 bases and J 0 bases, leaving 8 bases between the germline ends. In germline, CDR1 is MNHEY, CDR2 SVGAGI. The CDR3 is 14 residues long. The record originates from a study of tumor and adjacent non-tumor tissue in lung cancer. About the study: Patients comprised eleven to twelve adenocarcinoma, a couple of squamous cell carcinoma and 1 small cell lung cancer. Stage I to III disease affected some 11 men and roughly 5 women aged about 31 to 76.

The template was RNA from unsorted bulk tissue. Distant lung tissue was collected more than 3 cm away from the tumor edge. Study observations and caveats: Significantly higher TCR diversity was found in tumor than normal lung.

Three rounds of nested PCR, following a modified ARM-PCR protocol, produced the TCRbeta library. TCRdb used MiXCR to reprocess the multiplex PCR reads, holding one entry per CDR3 protein. The sample contains tens of thousands of distinct CDR3 sequences, 74% of which appear only once. The V call is TRBV6-5, the J call TRBJ1-4, with D unclear. Sequencing was done on a sample of distant non-tumor lung tissue. The origin of this receptor is an older woman with non-small cell lung cancer. Written as DNA, the CDR3 is TGTGCCAGCAGGTCACTTGCAACTAATGAAAAACTGTTTTTT. Translated, it gives CASRSLATNEKLFF.